The text below deals with one TCR beta chain. Its cognate antigen has yet to be identified. One base away there is no much larger clone; base qualities are not given. Including cysteine and phenylalanine, the CDR3 has 15 amino acids. The read is trimmed to its CDR3 DNA, 45 bases read in frame from base 1. The germline V gene specifies SGHNT as CDR1 and YENEEA as CDR2. V lost 3 bases and J lost 5 bases, and the count of bases not matched to a germline gene is 8. The entire amount of isolated RNA was reverse transcribed using the High Capacity cDNA Reverse Transcription Kit, so the sequenced TCRB transcripts were expressed ones. Naive, central memory and regulatory T cell samples underwent deep immunoSEQ sequencing, averaging about 3.57 million total reads per sample. After sorted cells were lysed in RLT buffer, RNA was extracted with DNase-treated RNeasy Micro or Mini kits, with the choice depending on cell number. Each cell subset was processed on its own to prevent cross-contamination, while patient and healthy donor samples were processed together. The immunoSEQ multiplex PCR was used to amplify TCRB sequences from cDNA, yielding 87-bp fragments that span the CDR3 region. Sequencing of the amplicons was done on the Illumina HiSeq platform. Regarding the original processing steps: Synthetic template baselines were used to correct PCR bias computationally, reads within Hamming distance 2 were collapsed, and singletons that could not be merged were discarded. Reads were aligned against IMGT so that V, D and J genes, CDR3 length and insertions or deletions at six rearrangement sites could be assigned. Within each subset, clonotype counts were normalized to sorted cell number, after which true diversity and Gini coefficients were computed with the tcR R package. The overlap coefficient, calculated on TCRB nucleotide sequences, was used to quantify repertoire sharing. Out-of-frame TCRB sequences from naive cells were analyzed to stand in for the pre-selection repertoire. Entries here come from immuneACCESS through TCRdb and include only in-frame sequences with V and J called. Some clones fail to appear in such tables; in the studies checked, an unresolved V gene covers under half of the shortfall, and the cause of the remainder is unknown. That table gives V, J and clone size, and the DNA gave D and trimming. Across this sample there are 400,000 to 500,000 clones, with roughly 14% seen only once. The ten largest account for roughly 0.04% of the sample.

The data belong to a study of beta chain features in type 1 diabetes (dated 2018 in TCRdb). About the study as a whole: Mean age, gender distribution, total cell number and subset yield were not different between patients and healthy donors. A total of roughly 98,000,000 sorted cells were examined across all samples, and a strong correlation was observed between cell number per subset and RNA yield. The study compared the TCRB repertoires of sorted circulating CD4+ T cell subsets in recently diagnosed type 1 diabetes patients with those in matched healthy donors. Whereas all 30 or so donors provided naive and central memory subsets, regulatory and stem cell-like memory subsets were isolated from just 8 patients and about eight healthy donors.

Each donor gave one peripheral blood draw, averaging about 120 mL, which was collected into heparinised tubes. Using a panel that included CD45RO, CCR7, CD25, CD127, CD95 and CD27, naive, central memory, regulatory and stem cell-like memory CD4+ T cells were sorted on a BD FACSAria II. Every sorted population had a purity above 95%. PBMCs were separated immediately by Lymphoprep density gradient centrifugation and were stained directly, without being cultured. To minimize batch effects, samples were stained and sorted in pairs, one healthy donor with one patient per experiment. What the research found in general, with its limitations: Shorter templates might be favored by PCR, yet because patient and control samples were amplified and corrected together, any such skew would affect both groups equally. A moderate but significant shortening of TCRB CDR3 length was observed in type 1 diabetes patients in all four CD4+ subsets. Fewer insertions and more nucleotide deletions at VDJ recombination sites were observed in patients with type 1 diabetes, implying thymic rearrangement abnormalities. Naive, central memory and regulatory TCRB repertoires appeared to be more alike among patients than among healthy donors. Only small numbers of individuals were included in the HLA sub-analyses, which left unresolved whether HLA type had any influence on TCRB rearrangement. Because cDNA was sequenced instead of genomic DNA, activated cells with high expression could be over-represented, although the groups did not differ in activation or CD3 levels.

Sequencing was carried out using naive CD4+ T cells from blood. The cell subset or site label corresponds to: true naive CD4+ T cells. The source is a man aged 25-45 years in good health. The receptor chain draws on TRBV11-3 and TRBJ2-3; 7 bases in between match TRBD2. The CDR3 sequence is CASSFAGERGDTQYF. DNA sequence: TGTGCCAGCAGCTTCGCGGGAGAGAGAGGAGATACGCAGTATTTT.